There are many counts of the clone carrying this TCR beta chain. Its target is unknown. After template switching added a universal primer site, the resulting cDNA carried unique molecular identifiers. TCRdb redid the calling of the 5' RACE reads with MiXCR, one entry per CDR3 protein. The sample consists of approximately 600,000 distinct CDR3 sequences, less than 9% of them appearing once. The data were obtained in a study of identical twins. Broader study findings: Without tracking the same donors, conclusions rested on cross-sectional statistical analysis. Cord blood's abundant beta clonotypes had fewer insertions, unlike memory repertoires. Twin-shared out-of-frame alpha sequences were enriched for low generation probability.

Germline trimming cut 10 bases from V and 15 bases from J; bases unmatched to any gene: 14. This CDR3 has 12 residues. Separately, the same data were catalogued under a study of yellow fever vaccine responses in identical twins.

The source of this sequence is a woman aged 18-29 years in good health. Source material: PBMCs. V gene TRBV12-3 or TRBV12-4 combines with J gene TRBJ2-4, with 8 bases matching TRBD1. CDR3 in amino acids: CATRPEGTGAYF. Written as DNA, the CDR3 is TGTGCCACCAGGCCCGAGGGGACAGGAGCGTACTTC.